The 26 T cell receptor beta chains below all came from one sample that was sequenced in a study of shared clonotypes between healthy human individuals. Assay used: immunoSEQ multiplex PCR; TCRdb lists only in-frame clones, some missing. The sample has fewer than 200,000 clones, 65% to 80% seen once; the top ten hold about 9.4%. Sequencing was performed on memory CD4+ T cells sorted from blood. Described subset: CD45RA-negative fraction. The receptors were sampled from a man in his thirties or forties in good health.

This chain uses TRBV7-3 with TRBJ2-3; 9 bases align to TRBD2. J was trimmed by 1 base and V by 5 bases; bases with no gene match: 13. CDR1 is SGHTA and CDR2 is FQGTGA in the germline V gene. This CDR3 is 18 amino acids long. The CDR3 coding sequence is TGTGCCAGCAGCACTTTGGGTACGGCTAGCGGGGGCACAGATACGCAGTATTTT. It is translated as CASSTLGTASGGTDTQYF.

This clone was counted many times. The chain joins TRBV7-6 to TRBJ1-1; unclear D gene. The V gene lost 3 bases and the J gene lost 1 base, with 6 bases spanning the gap. Germline-derived CDR1 and CDR2 are SGHVS and FNYEAQ. This CDR3 spans 13 amino acids. The CDR3 here is CASSLVRNTEAFF. For the CDR3, the DNA is TGTGCCAGCAGCTTGGTCCGGAACACTGAAGCTTTCTTT. Complete variable domain (other parts from reference TRBV7-6 and TRBJ1-1): GAGVSQSPRYKVTKRGQDVALRCDPISGHVSLYWYRQALGQGPEFLTYFNYEAQQDKSGLPNDRFSAERPEGSISTLTIQRTEQRDSAMYRCASSLVRNTEAFFGQGTRLTVV.

The chain employs TRBV6-5 and TRBJ1-2; D perhaps matches TRBD1 (5 bases). There are 15 residues in the CDR3. Trimming stripped 0 bases from V and 4 bases from J, with 12 bases between. The germline V gene encodes CDR1 MNHEY and CDR2 SVGAGI. CDR3 sequence (DNA): TGTGCCAGCAGTTACTCTCCTCCGGGACTCTATGGCTACACCTTC. Translating gives CASSYSPPGLYGYTF.

V gene TRBV5-1 combines with J gene TRBJ1-1; D is perhaps TRBD1 (5 bases). CDR3 size: 14 residues. V lost 6 bases and J lost 4, with 16 bases in between. In germline, CDR1 is SGHRS, CDR2 YFSETQ. The CDR3 protein is CASTLGGVITEAFF. For the CDR3, the DNA is TGCGCCAGCACACTCGGAGGGGTGATCACTGAAGCTTTCTTT. Variable domain in full (rest from reference TRBV5-1 and TRBJ1-1): KAGVTQTPRYLIKTRGQQVTLSCSPISGHRSVSWYQQTPGQGLQFLFEYFSETQRNKGNFPGRFSGRQFSNSRSEMNVSTLELGDSALYLCASTLGGVITEAFFGQGTRLTVV.

The CDR3 reads CASSPGWGSNQPQHF. The CDR3 DNA sequence: TGTGCCAGCAGTCCAGGATGGGGTAGCAATCAGCCCCAGCATTTT. The chain joins TRBV6-6 to TRBJ1-5; no firm D call. V lost 5 bases and J lost 0, with 11 bases in between. The CDR3 runs to 15 residues. Germline loops: CDR1 MNHNY, CDR2 SVGAGI (reference sequence).

The chain joins TRBV29-1 to TRBJ2-7; 8 nucleotides align to TRBD1. The V gene's germline CDR1 is SQVTM and CDR2 ANQGSEA. Germline trimming cut 5 bases from V and 3 bases from J; bases unmatched to any gene: 15. The CDR3 spans 16 residues. This CDR3 reads CSVSGTGSFRIYEQYF. CDR3 nucleotides: TGCAGCGTTTCCGGGACAGGTTCCTTCCGAATCTACGAGCAGTACTTC.

V gene TRBV5-1 combines with J gene TRBJ2-1, with TRBD2 matching 11 bases. Germline values: CDR1 SGHRS, CDR2 YFSETQ. With V trimmed by 2 bases and J by 8 bases, 6 bases remained unmatched. The CDR3 is 15 residues long. The chain's CDR3 is CASSFSGRAADEQFF. CDR3 DNA sequence: TGCGCCAGCAGCTTTAGCGGGAGGGCCGCAGATGAGCAGTTCTTC.

This clone was counted many times. The chain links TRBV14 to TRBJ2-2, with D uncertain. V lost 2 bases and J lost 6, with 7 bases in between. The germline CDR1 and CDR2 sequences are SGHDN and FVKESK. This CDR3 has 13 amino acids. Written as DNA, the CDR3 is TGTGCCAGCAGCCAACCGGTAGCCGGGGAGCTGTTTTTT. Its protein product is CASSQPVAGELFF. Looking up the rest from reference TRBV14 and TRBJ2-2 gives the full variable domain: EAGVTQFPSHSVIEKGQTVTLRCDPISGHDNLYWYRRVMGKEIKFLLHFVKESKQDESGMPNNRFLAERTGGTYSTLKVQPAELEDSGVYFCASSQPVAGELFFGEGSRLTVL.

This sequence joins TRBV7-9 and TRBJ2-7, with 7 bases fitting TRBD1. Germline CDR1 and CDR2: SEHNR and FQNEAQ (reference sequence). V lost 5 bases to trimming and J lost 3 bases; unmatched junction nucleotides: 10. The CDR3 runs to 15 residues. The CDR3: CASSPREGQYYEQYF. The CDR3 DNA reads TGTGCCAGCAGCCCCCGCGAGGGACAGTACTACGAGCAGTACTTC.

This clone was observed a few times. The chain employs TRBV19 and TRBJ2-7; 8 bases match TRBD1. The CDR3 consists of 13 residues. In germline, CDR1 is LNHDA, CDR2 SQIVND (reference sequence). The J segment lost 7 bases and the V segment lost 4 bases, leaving 6 bases of the junction unmatched. In DNA, the CDR3 is TGTGCCAGTAGTAGGGGACAGGCTAAAGAGCAGTACTTC. Residues: CASSRGQAKEQYF.

In its sample, this clone was seen once. The chain employs TRBV11-3 and TRBJ1-1; a possible D gene is TRBD1 (6 bases). The CDR3 loop spans 15 amino acids. Trimming took off 1 base at V and 3 bases at J, with 12 bases between the two ends. Germline-derived CDR1 and CDR2 are SGHNT and YENEEA. CDR3 in DNA: TGTGCCAGCAGCTTAGGGGACTGGACAGACACTGAAGCTTTCTTT. Translation: CASSLGDWTDTEAFF. The full variable domain, its missing parts supplied by reference TRBV11-3 and TRBJ1-1, is EAGVVQSPRYKIIEKKQPVAFWCNPISGHNTLYWYLQNLGQGPELLIRYENEEAVDDSQLPKDRFSAERLKGVDSTLKIQPAELGDSAVYLCASSLGDWTDTEAFFGQGTRLTVV.

The chain combines TRBV7-8 with TRBJ1-3; the D gene is possibly TRBD1 (6 bases). Germline CDR1 and CDR2: SGHVS and FQNEAQ. Trimming shortened V by 5 bases and J by 0 bases, and 14 bases separated the two germline ends. CDR3 length: 16 amino acids. CDR3 protein: CASSNTRGHSGNTIYF. DNA of the CDR3: TGTGCCAGCAGCAACACACGGGGACACTCTGGAAACACCATATATTTT.

The chain carries TRBV7-2 and TRBJ2-1, with D perhaps TRBD1 (6 bases). V gave up 6 bases and J gave up 6 bases, with 15 bases separating them. The length of the CDR3 is 14 residues. The germline CDR1 and CDR2 sequences are SGHTA and FQGNSA. Written as DNA, the CDR3 is TGTGCCAGCAGTCCGGACAGCCAACGCAATGAGCAGTTCTTC. Translating it yields CASSPDSQRNEQFF.

The chain joins TRBV7-4 to TRBJ1-2; the D is unclear. The CDR3 sequence is 14 residues long. Trimming pared 4 bases from V and 5 bases from J, leaving 14 bases between. Germline CDR1 SGHVT, CDR2 SQSDAQ. In DNA, the CDR3 is TGTGCCAGCAGCTCCGCATCCGGACCTTATGGCTACACCTTC. Protein: CASSSASGPYGYTF. The whole variable domain, remainder taken from reference TRBV7-4 and TRBJ1-2, is GAGVSQSPRYKVAKRGRDVALRCDSISGHVTLYWYRQTLGQGSEVLTYSQSDAQRDKSGRPSGRFSAERPERSVSTLKIQRTEQGDSAVYLCASSSASGPYGYTFGSGTRLTVV.

This clone was observed a few times. V gene TRBV25-1 combines with J gene TRBJ2-7; TRBD2 is a possible D gene (7 bases). The CDR3 covers 14 residues. CDR1 and CDR2 from the germline V gene are MGHDK and SYGVNS. The germline V and J ends were trimmed by 6 bases and 3 bases, with 15 bases remaining between them. The DNA of the CDR3 is TGTGCCAGCAGGGGGGGGGCCAGGAACTACGAGCAGTACTTC. Translated: CASRGGARNYEQYF.

V is TRBV15 and J is TRBJ2-7; the D is unclear. The ends were cut back, 0 bases at V and 3 bases at J, with 6 bases in the middle. Looked up from germline, CDR1 is LNHNV and CDR2 is YYDKDF (reference sequence). The CDR3 has 13 residues. The CDR3 nucleotides read TGTGCCACCAGCAGAGATTTCGGCTACGAGCAGTACTTC. Its translation is CATSRDFGYEQYF.

The chain employs TRBV5-1 and TRBJ2-2, with D perhaps matching TRBD2 (6 bases). The length of the CDR3 is 16 residues. CDR1 is SGHRS, CDR2 YFSETQ, per germline. Deletions cut 6 bases from V and 1 base from J, with 16 bases between. CDR3 DNA sequence: TGCGCCAGCAAACCGTTAGCGGAGAGGAACACCGGGGAGCTGTTTTTT. Amino acids: CASKPLAERNTGELFF.

This chain joins TRBV7-2 and TRBJ2-5, with TRBD2 identical over 14 bases. The trim removed 4 bases at V and 4 bases at J, leaving 5 bases unmatched. The V gene's germline CDR1 is SGHTA and CDR2 FQGNSA. There are 16 residues in the CDR3. In DNA form, the CDR3 reads TGTGCCAGCAGCTCACGACTAGCGGGAGGGCCAGAGACCCAGTACTTC. Translating gives CASSSRLAGGPETQYF.

V gene TRBV5-6 combines with J gene TRBJ2-1; D might be TRBD2 (6 bases). The germline V and J ends were trimmed by 4 bases and 3 bases, with 11 bases remaining between them. CDR1 and CDR2 from the germline V gene are SGHDT and YYEEEE. The length of the CDR3 is 14 residues. CDR3 sequence (DNA): TGTGCCAGCAGCCAAGGGACTTTCTACAATGAGCAGTTCTTC. As protein: CASSQGTFYNEQFF.

The rearrangement joins TRBV20-1 to TRBJ1-1; D unresolved. The germline V gene encodes CDR1 DFQATT and CDR2 SNEGSKA (reference sequence). The CDR3 covers 11 residues. V was trimmed by 6 bases and J by 6 bases, leaving 11 bases between them. The CDR3 sequence: CSAQRTAEAFF. In DNA, the CDR3 is TGCAGTGCGCAACGGACGGCTGAAGCTTTCTTT.

The chain carries TRBV27 and TRBJ2-7; TRBD1 matches 10 bases. The V and J ends lost 2 bases and 2 bases, in that order; junction bases with no gene match: 6. The CDR3 loop spans 16 amino acids. Germline V gene lookup returns CDR1 MNHEY and CDR2 SMNVEV (reference sequence). The CDR3: CASSLGPGQGPYEQYF. The CDR3 nucleotides read TGTGCCAGCAGTTTAGGGCCGGGACAGGGGCCCTACGAGCAGTACTTC.

The rearrangement joins TRBV13 to TRBJ2-2; tentatively, D is TRBD2 (6 bases). This CDR3 region has 16 residues. CDR1 and CDR2 (germline): PRHDT, FYEKMQ (reference sequence). The V gene lost 5 bases and the J gene lost 0 bases, with 13 bases spanning the gap. CDR3: CASSPSLATNTGELFF. The CDR3 coding sequence is TGTGCCAGCAGCCCCTCCCTAGCGACGAACACCGGGGAGCTGTTTTTT.

The chain links TRBV28 to TRBJ2-1, with D unresolved. Germline V lookup: CDR1 MDHEN, CDR2 SYDVKM. Trimming pared 2 bases from V and 2 bases from J, leaving 13 bases between. The CDR3 has 16 amino acids. CDR3 nucleotide sequence: TGTGCCAGCAGTTTACCCTCCTACCGCCCCTACAATGAGCAGTTCTTC. Its translation is CASSLPSYRPYNEQFF.

The genes are TRBV6-1 and TRBJ2-1, with D possibly TRBD2 on 6 matching bases. Trimming left V 3 bases short and J 2 bases short, with 11 bases between. Germline assignment: CDR1 MNHNS and CDR2 SASEGT. The CDR3 length is 15 residues. In DNA form, the CDR3 reads TGTGCCAGCAGTGAGCCGGGAGTTGCCTACAATGAGCAGTTCTTC. Encoded protein: CASSEPGVAYNEQFF.

The chain recombines TRBV5-4 with TRBJ2-1; a possible D gene is TRBD1 (6 bases). V gave up 3 bases and J gave up 0 bases, with 10 bases separating them. The CDR3 spans 15 residues. CDR1 and CDR2 from the germline V gene are SGHNT and YYREEE (reference sequence). CDR3 nucleotides: TGTGCCAGCAGCTCAACAGGGAACTCCTACAATGAGCAGTTCTTC. Translating gives CASSSTGNSYNEQFF.

V and J are TRBV18 and TRBJ1-3; no definite D call. Germline CDR1 reads KGHSH; CDR2 reads LQKENI. Trimming pared 3 bases from V and 8 bases from J, leaving 11 bases between. This CDR3 has 13 residues. DNA for the CDR3: TGTGCCAGCTCACCGGCCCTGAGCGACACCATATATTTT. Its protein product is CASSPALSDTIYF.